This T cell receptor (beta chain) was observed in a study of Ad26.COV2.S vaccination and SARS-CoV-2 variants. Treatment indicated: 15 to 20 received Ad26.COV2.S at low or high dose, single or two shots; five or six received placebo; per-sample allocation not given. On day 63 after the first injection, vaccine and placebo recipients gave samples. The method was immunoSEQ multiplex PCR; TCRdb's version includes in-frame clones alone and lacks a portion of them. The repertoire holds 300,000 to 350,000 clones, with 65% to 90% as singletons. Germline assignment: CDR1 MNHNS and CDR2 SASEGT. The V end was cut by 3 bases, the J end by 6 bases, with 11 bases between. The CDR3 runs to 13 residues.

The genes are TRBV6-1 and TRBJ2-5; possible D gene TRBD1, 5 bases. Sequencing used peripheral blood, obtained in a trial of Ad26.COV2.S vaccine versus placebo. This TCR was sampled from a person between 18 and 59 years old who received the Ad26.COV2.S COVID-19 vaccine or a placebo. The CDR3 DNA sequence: TGTGCCAGCAGTGATCAGGGTCGGCAGACCCAGTACTTC. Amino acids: CASSDQGRQTQYF.